A selection of T cell receptor beta chains follows, all from one sample in a study of shared clonotypes between healthy human individuals. Sequencing used immunoSEQ multiplex PCR; TCRdb keeps in-frame clones, though not all of them. The repertoire has about 2 million clones, approximately 95% of them found once; the top ten carry around 1.2%. Sequencing was performed on naive CD8+ T cells sorted from blood. The origin of the receptors is a man aged 18 to 30 in good health. The CDR3 runs from the conserved cysteine through the conserved F or W. Each record gives: V gene, D gene, J gene, CDR3 protein. A D gene is named only where the DNA matches it firmly.

v_gene: TRBV6-5
d_gene: TRBD1
j_gene: TRBJ1-1
CDR3aa: CASSYQGAPEAFF

v_gene: TRBV10-3
d_gene: NA
j_gene: TRBJ1-1
CDR3aa: CAISESTGVGTEAFF

v_gene: TRBV19
d_gene: NA
j_gene: TRBJ2-1
CDR3aa: CASSIVHNEQFF

v_gene: TRBV10-3
d_gene: TRBD2
j_gene: TRBJ2-3
CDR3aa: CAISESASGRSPDTQYF

v_gene: TRBV11-2
d_gene: TRBD1
j_gene: TRBJ2-1
CDR3aa: CASSPGTGVYNEQFF

v_gene: TRBV12-5
d_gene: NA
j_gene: TRBJ1-6
CDR3aa: CASGPGVSSYNSPLHF

v_gene: TRBV5-4
d_gene: NA
j_gene: TRBJ1-1
CDR3aa: CASSRWAKAFF

v_gene: TRBV4-2
d_gene: NA
j_gene: TRBJ1-2
CDR3aa: CASSQGVDSSYGYTF

v_gene: TRBV10-3
d_gene: TRBD2
j_gene: TRBJ2-1
CDR3aa: CAISALGGNNEQFF

v_gene: TRBV4-1
d_gene: TRBD2
j_gene: TRBJ2-5
CDR3aa: CASSQDRASGREETQYF

v_gene: TRBV15
d_gene: NA
j_gene: TRBJ2-5
CDR3aa: CATSPTGSWETQYF

v_gene: TRBV5-6
d_gene: NA
j_gene: TRBJ2-7
CDR3aa: CASSLGEGLFEEQYF

v_gene: TRBV7-9
d_gene: NA
j_gene: TRBJ1-1
CDR3aa: CASSLGALGAGFRNTEAFF

v_gene: TRBV5-4
d_gene: NA
j_gene: TRBJ2-7
CDR3aa: CASSSSGGLDYEQYF

v_gene: TRBV4-3
d_gene: NA
j_gene: TRBJ2-7
CDR3aa: CASSQVWDGSYEQYF

v_gene: TRBV4-1
d_gene: NA
j_gene: TRBJ1-2
CDR3aa: CASSQAGGIYGYTF

v_gene: TRBV2
d_gene: TRBD1
j_gene: TRBJ2-5
CDR3aa: CAGQGVQETQYF

v_gene: TRBV19
d_gene: NA
j_gene: TRBJ1-2
CDR3aa: CASSIEDLYGYTF

v_gene: TRBV7-9
d_gene: NA
j_gene: TRBJ1-1
CDR3aa: CASTMERNMNTEAFF

v_gene: TRBV19
d_gene: NA
j_gene: TRBJ2-7
CDR3aa: CASSIGQLYEQYF

v_gene: TRBV5-6
d_gene: NA
j_gene: TRBJ2-7
CDR3aa: CASSPLEGKDYEQYF

v_gene: TRBV25-1
d_gene: NA
j_gene: TRBJ2-1
CDR3aa: CASGDYNEQFF

v_gene: TRBV9
d_gene: TRBD2
j_gene: TRBJ2-1
CDR3aa: CASRAGTSSSHEQFF

v_gene: TRBV27
d_gene: NA
j_gene: TRBJ1-1
CDR3aa: CASSLRSGNTEAFF

v_gene: TRBV29-1
d_gene: NA
j_gene: TRBJ2-2
CDR3aa: CSVEAGWNTGELFF

v_gene: TRBV4-1
d_gene: TRBD2
j_gene: TRBJ2-1
CDR3aa: CASSQVGGIQYTEQFF

v_gene: TRBV11-3
d_gene: NA
j_gene: TRBJ2-1
CDR3aa: CASSSRSYNEQFF

v_gene: TRBV27
d_gene: TRBD1
j_gene: TRBJ2-7
CDR3aa: CASSFATGGEYEQYF

v_gene: TRBV27
d_gene: NA
j_gene: TRBJ2-3
CDR3aa: CASSNGGDTQYF

v_gene: TRBV4-2
d_gene: NA
j_gene: TRBJ2-7
CDR3aa: CASSQSYGFSYEQYF

v_gene: TRBV5-4
d_gene: TRBD2
j_gene: TRBJ2-3
CDR3aa: CASRELAGEEYTQYF

v_gene: TRBV9
d_gene: NA
j_gene: TRBJ2-7
CDR3aa: CASSAGSSYEQYF

v_gene: TRBV5-6
d_gene: TRBD1
j_gene: TRBJ2-7
CDR3aa: CASSPPVTGGYEQYF

v_gene: TRBV27
d_gene: NA
j_gene: TRBJ1-2
CDR3aa: CASSFLGGNGYTF

v_gene: TRBV7-9
d_gene: NA
j_gene: TRBJ2-7
CDR3aa: CASAWAGPPYEQYF

v_gene: TRBV2
d_gene: NA
j_gene: TRBJ1-5
CDR3aa: CASSEVRAGARNQPQHF

v_gene: TRBV4-3
d_gene: NA
j_gene: TRBJ2-1
CDR3aa: CASSQDILGEQFF

v_gene: TRBV6-5
d_gene: NA
j_gene: TRBJ2-1
CDR3aa: CASSYSPSWAGFEQFF

v_gene: TRBV19
d_gene: NA
j_gene: TRBJ2-1
CDR3aa: CASSRDKDYNEQFF

v_gene: TRBV29-1
d_gene: TRBD1
j_gene: TRBJ2-1
CDR3aa: CSVATGVGNEQFF

v_gene: TRBV19
d_gene: NA
j_gene: TRBJ1-1
CDR3aa: CASSLNMNTEAFF

v_gene: TRBV7-9
d_gene: NA
j_gene: TRBJ2-1
CDR3aa: CASSLDNSYNEQFF

v_gene: TRBV6-5
d_gene: NA
j_gene: TRBJ1-2
CDR3aa: CAMLDSNYGYTF

v_gene: TRBV11-2
d_gene: NA
j_gene: TRBJ1-5
CDR3aa: CASSFGTNQPQHF

v_gene: TRBV6-1
d_gene: TRBD1
j_gene: TRBJ1-2
CDR3aa: CASSGTGTVLTSNYGYTF

v_gene: TRBV9
d_gene: NA
j_gene: TRBJ2-2
CDR3aa: CASSVGGDTGELFF

v_gene: TRBV9
d_gene: TRBD1
j_gene: TRBJ1-4
CDR3aa: CASSGTGGFNEKLFF

v_gene: TRBV14
d_gene: NA
j_gene: TRBJ1-2
CDR3aa: CASSLQEGWDGYTF

v_gene: TRBV19
d_gene: NA
j_gene: TRBJ2-7
CDR3aa: CASSGLFAYEQYF

v_gene: TRBV5-4
d_gene: NA
j_gene: TRBJ2-7
CDR3aa: CASSLDETLRSYKQYF

v_gene: TRBV19
d_gene: NA
j_gene: TRBJ1-4
CDR3aa: CASRKGDELNEKLFF

v_gene: TRBV4-1
d_gene: TRBD1
j_gene: TRBJ2-1
CDR3aa: CASSQDGSRGSIYEQFF

v_gene: TRBV9
d_gene: NA
j_gene: TRBJ2-2
CDR3aa: CASRATGELFF